Detailed here is one T cell receptor beta chain. Its antigen is still unknown. Repertoires were generated with immunoSEQ multiplex PCR, while TCRdb's copy carries only in-frame clones and drops some. The sample holds nearly 35,000 clones, more than 75% seen once. The data were obtained in a study of T cell responses to AZD1222 COVID-19 vaccine. Study-wide results and limits: Mostly white British, mostly female donors; authors suggested clonal diversity may be underestimated. At 160-218 and 743-854, vaccine-associated CD4 TCRs were dominant, and they spanned spike. Targets within unmutated variant regions were reportedly found for nearly half of spike-specific TCRs.

The TCR sequence derives from an adult who received the AZD1222 COVID-19 vaccine. Sequenced material: peripheral blood, taken 28 days after the second AZD1222 dose.

Written as DNA, the CDR3 is TGTGCCAGCAGTTTTGCAGGGAGAACTGAAGCTTTCTTT. Residues: CASSFAGRTEAFF. The chain links TRBV6-5 to TRBJ1-1; the D gene is possibly TRBD1 (5 bases). V was trimmed by 4 bases and J by 5 bases, leaving 11 bases between them. Per the germline V gene, CDR1 is MNHEY and CDR2 is SVGAGI. This CDR3 has 13 amino acids.